Described below is a single TCR beta chain sequence and its context. Its antigen is unknown. This CDR3 has 11 residues. J was trimmed by 4 bases and V by 4 bases; bases with no gene match: 1. The V gene's germline CDR1 is GTSNPN and CDR2 SVGIG (reference sequence). This record belongs to a study of early T cells in non-severe SARS-CoV-2 infection. Individual cDNA molecules received unique molecular identifiers during library preparation. A single record per CDR3 protein comes from TCRdb applying MiXCR to the 5' RACE reads. The data contain around 110,000 distinct CDR3 sequences, more than 9.5% of them singletons. Whole-study results and caveats: Reliance on VDJdb matching favored anti-spike CD8 responses; private and CD4 specificities were missed.

The V and J genes are TRBV30 and TRBJ2-7; 7 positions agree with TRBD1. This clonotype was obtained from an adult who was a healthcare worker with PCR-confirmed SARS-CoV-2 infection or an uninfected control (not recorded which). The specimen was whole blood. The CDR3 region has the DNA TGTGCCTGGACACAGGGGTACGAGCAGTACTTC. It yields the protein CAWTQGYEQYF.